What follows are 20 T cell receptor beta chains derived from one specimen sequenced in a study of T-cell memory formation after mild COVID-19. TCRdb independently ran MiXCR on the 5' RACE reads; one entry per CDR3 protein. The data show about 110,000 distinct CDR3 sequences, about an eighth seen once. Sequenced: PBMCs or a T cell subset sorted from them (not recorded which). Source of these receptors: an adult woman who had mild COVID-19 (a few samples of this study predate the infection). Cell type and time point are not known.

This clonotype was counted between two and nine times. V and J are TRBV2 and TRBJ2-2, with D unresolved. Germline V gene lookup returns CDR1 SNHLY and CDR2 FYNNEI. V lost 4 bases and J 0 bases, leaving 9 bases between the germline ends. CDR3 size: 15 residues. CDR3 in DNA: TGTGCCAGCAGTGTTTGGACCGCGAACACCGGGGAGCTGTTTTTT. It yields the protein CASSVWTANTGELFF.

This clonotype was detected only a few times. The CDR3 nucleotides are TGTGCCAGCAGCACTACGACAGGGAGGGGGTACGAGCAGTACTTC. This gives the protein CASSTTTGRGYEQYF. The gene calls are TRBV13 and TRBJ2-7; perhaps D is TRBD1 or TRBD2 (7 bases each). V lost 5 bases and J lost 4, with 18 bases in between. CDR1 PRHDT and CDR2 FYEKMQ come from the germline V gene (reference sequence). The CDR3 spans 15 residues.

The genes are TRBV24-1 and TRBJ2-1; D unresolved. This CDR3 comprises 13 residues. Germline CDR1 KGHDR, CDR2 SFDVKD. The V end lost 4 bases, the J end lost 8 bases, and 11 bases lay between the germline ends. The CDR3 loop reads CATSDPVQDEQFF. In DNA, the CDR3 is TGTGCCACCAGTGACCCTGTCCAGGATGAGCAGTTCTTC.

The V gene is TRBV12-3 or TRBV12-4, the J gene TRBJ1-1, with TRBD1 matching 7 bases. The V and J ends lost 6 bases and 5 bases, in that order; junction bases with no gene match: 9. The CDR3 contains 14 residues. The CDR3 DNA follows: TGTGCCAGCAGACCCCTAGGGGGCTCAACTGAAGCTTTCTTT. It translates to CASRPLGGSTEAFF.

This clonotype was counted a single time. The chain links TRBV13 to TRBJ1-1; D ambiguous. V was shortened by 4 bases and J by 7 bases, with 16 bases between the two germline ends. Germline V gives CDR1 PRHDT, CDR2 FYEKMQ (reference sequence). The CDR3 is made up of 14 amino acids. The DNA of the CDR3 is TGTGCCAGCAGCTCAGTTGAGACTGATAATGAAGCTTTCTTT. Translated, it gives CASSSVETDNEAFF.

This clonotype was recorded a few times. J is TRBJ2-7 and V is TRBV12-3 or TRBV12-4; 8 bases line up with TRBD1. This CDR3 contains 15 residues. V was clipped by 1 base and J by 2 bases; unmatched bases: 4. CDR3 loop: CASSLGTGTTYEQYF. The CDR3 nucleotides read TGTGCCAGCAGTTTAGGGACAGGGACGACCTACGAGCAGTACTTC.

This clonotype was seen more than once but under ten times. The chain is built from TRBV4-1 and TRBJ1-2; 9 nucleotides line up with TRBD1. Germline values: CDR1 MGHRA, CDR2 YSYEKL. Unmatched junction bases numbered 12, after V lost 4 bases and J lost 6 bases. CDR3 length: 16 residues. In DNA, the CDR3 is TGCGCCAGCAGCCCTCAAACCGGGACAGGGATGGATGGCTACACCTTC. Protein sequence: CASSPQTGTGMDGYTF.

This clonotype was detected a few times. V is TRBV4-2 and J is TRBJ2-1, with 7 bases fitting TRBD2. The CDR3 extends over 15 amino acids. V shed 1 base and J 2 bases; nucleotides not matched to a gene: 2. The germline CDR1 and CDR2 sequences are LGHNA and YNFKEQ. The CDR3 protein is CASSQASGAYNEQFF. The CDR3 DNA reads TGTGCCAGCAGCCAAGCTAGCGGTGCCTACAATGAGCAGTTCTTC.

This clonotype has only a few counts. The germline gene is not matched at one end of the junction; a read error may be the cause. DNA for the CDR3: TGTGCCAGCAGCTCTCGGTCTGACGGGAGGAACCTCTTC. It is translated as CASSSRSDGRNLF. This chain connects TRBV5-4 to TRBJ2-7, with TRBD2 identical over 7 bases. CDR3 size: 13 residues. Germline CDR1 and CDR2: SGHNT and YYREEE (reference sequence). The entire variable domain, with the rest obtained from reference TRBV5-4 and TRBJ2-7, is as follows: ETGVTQSPTHLIKTRGQQVTLRCSSQSGHNTVSWYQQALGQGPQFIFQYYREEENGRGNFPPRFSGLQFPNYSSELNVNALELDDSALYLCASSSRSDGRNLFGPGTRLTVT.

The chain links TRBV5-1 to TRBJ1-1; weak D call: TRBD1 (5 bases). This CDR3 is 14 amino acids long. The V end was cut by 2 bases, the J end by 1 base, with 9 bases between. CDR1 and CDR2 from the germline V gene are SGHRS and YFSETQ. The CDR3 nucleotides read TGCGCCAGCAGCTTCACCGACAGGAACACTGAAGCTTTCTTT. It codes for CASSFTDRNTEAFF.

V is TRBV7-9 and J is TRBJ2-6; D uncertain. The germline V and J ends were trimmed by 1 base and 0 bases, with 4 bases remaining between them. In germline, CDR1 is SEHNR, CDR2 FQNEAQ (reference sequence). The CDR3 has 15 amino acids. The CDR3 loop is CASSLVRSGANVLTF. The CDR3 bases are TGTGCCAGCAGCTTAGTCCGCTCTGGGGCCAACGTCCTGACTTTC. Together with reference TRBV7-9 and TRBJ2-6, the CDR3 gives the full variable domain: DTGVSQNPRHKITKRGQNVTFRCDPISEHNRLYWYRQTLGQGPEFLTYFQNEAQLEKSRLLSDRFSAERPKGSFSTLEIQRTEQGDSAMYLCASSLVRSGANVLTFGAGSRLTVL.

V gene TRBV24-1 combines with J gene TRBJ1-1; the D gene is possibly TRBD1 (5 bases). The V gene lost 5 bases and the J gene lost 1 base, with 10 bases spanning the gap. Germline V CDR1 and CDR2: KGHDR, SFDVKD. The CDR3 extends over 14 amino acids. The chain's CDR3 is CATSGRGTNTEAFF. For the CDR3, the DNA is TGTGCCACCAGTGGACGCGGGACGAACACTGAAGCTTTCTTT.

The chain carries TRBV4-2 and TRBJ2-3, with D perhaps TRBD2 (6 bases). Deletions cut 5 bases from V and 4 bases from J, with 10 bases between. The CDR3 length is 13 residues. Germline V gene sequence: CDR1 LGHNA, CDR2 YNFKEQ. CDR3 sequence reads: CASSGRGADTQYF. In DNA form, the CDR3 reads TGTGCCAGCAGCGGGCGGGGAGCAGATACGCAGTATTTT.

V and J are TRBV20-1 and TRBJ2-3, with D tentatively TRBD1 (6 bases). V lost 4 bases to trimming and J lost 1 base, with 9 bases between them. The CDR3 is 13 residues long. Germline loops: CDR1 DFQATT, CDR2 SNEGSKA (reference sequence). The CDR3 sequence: CSAINRGTDTQYF. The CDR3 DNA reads TGCAGTGCTATTAACAGGGGCACAGATACGCAGTATTTT.

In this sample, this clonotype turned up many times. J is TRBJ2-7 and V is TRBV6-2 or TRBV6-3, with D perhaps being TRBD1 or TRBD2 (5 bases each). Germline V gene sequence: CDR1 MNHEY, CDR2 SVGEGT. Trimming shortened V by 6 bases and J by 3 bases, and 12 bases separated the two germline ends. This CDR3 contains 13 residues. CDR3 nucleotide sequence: TGTGCCAGCAGGGACACAGGACTCTACGAGCAGTACTTC. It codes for CASRDTGLYEQYF.

The CDR3 DNA is TGCGCCAGCAGCCAGACCGGGACAGTACCTATAAACACTGAAGCTTTCTTT. Encoded protein: CASSQTGTVPINTEAFF. The chain carries TRBV4-1 and TRBJ1-1; 7 bases are a match to TRBD1. Germline lookup yields CDR1 MGHRA and CDR2 YSYEKL. The ends lost 3 bases at V and 2 bases at J; junction bases unmatched: 12. The CDR3 sequence is 17 residues long.

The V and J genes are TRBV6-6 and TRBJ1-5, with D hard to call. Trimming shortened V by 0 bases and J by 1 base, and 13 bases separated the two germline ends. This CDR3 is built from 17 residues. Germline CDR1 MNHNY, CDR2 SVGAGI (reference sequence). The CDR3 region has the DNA TGTGCCAGCAGTTACTCGACACTGGCACAGAGCAATCAGCCCCAGCATTTT. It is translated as CASSYSTLAQSNQPQHF.

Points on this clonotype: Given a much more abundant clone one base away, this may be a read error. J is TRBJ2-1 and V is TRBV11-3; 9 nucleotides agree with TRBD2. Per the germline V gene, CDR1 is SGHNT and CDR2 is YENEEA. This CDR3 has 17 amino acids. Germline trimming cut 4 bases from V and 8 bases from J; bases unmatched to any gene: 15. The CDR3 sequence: CASSSRVSAGGGHEQFF. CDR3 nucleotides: TGTGCCAGCAGCTCTAGGGTATCAGCGGGAGGAGGTCATGAGCAGTTCTTC.

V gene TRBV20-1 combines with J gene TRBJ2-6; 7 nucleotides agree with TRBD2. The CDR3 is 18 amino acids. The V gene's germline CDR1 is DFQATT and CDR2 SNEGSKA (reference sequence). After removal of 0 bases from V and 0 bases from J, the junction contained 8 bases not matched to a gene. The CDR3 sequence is CSARDGAGVNSGANVLTF. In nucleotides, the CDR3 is TGCAGTGCTAGAGATGGCGCGGGGGTGAACTCTGGGGCCAACGTCCTGACTTTC.

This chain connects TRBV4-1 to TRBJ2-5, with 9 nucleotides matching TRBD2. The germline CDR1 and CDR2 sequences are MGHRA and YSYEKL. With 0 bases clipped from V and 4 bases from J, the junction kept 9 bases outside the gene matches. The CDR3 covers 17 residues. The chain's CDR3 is CASSQDPAGGRGETQYF. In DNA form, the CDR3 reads TGCGCCAGCAGCCAAGATCCGGCGGGGGGGCGAGGAGAGACCCAGTACTTC.